The rows below give T cell receptor beta chains drawn from one sample of a study of blood T cells in healthy people across ages. MiXCR was run by TCRdb on the 5' RACE reads, yielding one entry per CDR3 protein. The sample holds 1.2 million to 1.5 million distinct CDR3 sequences; roughly 64% are singletons and the top ten take more than 6%. The sample comprised blood. The receptors here all came from a man between 18 and 35 years old in good health. CDR3s leave out the opening cysteine and the closing phenylalanine or tryptophan. D genes are given only for firm matches.

V: TRBV9
D: .
CDR3: ASSARGGGGTDTQY

V: TRBV20-1
D: TRBD2
CDR3: SARGLRWVSSGRISYEQY

V: TRBV29-1
D: .
CDR3: SVAAVTDTQY

V: TRBV14
D: .
CDR3: ASSLSMGNSPLH

V: TRBV5-4
D: TRBD2
CDR3: ASSLLGLAGGSNEQF

V: TRBV4-3
D: .
CDR3: ASSQDGSPLNYGYT

V: TRBV7-9
D: .
CDR3: ASNTGGNTEAF

V: TRBV28
D: .
CDR3: ASSSILPGDQETQY

V: TRBV20-1
D: TRBD1
CDR3: SADRTGAKNIQY

V: TRBV29-1
D: .
CDR3: SAAGTGSNEQF

V: TRBV10-3
D: TRBD1
CDR3: AISEVRPPGQDYGYT

V: TRBV3-1
D: .
CDR3: ASSLRGRRSQETQY

V: TRBV5-1
D: .
CDR3: ASSFGSASEQY

V: TRBV20-1
D: .
CDR3: SARDMTAAKNIQY

V: TRBV12-3/TRBV12-4
D: .
CDR3: ASRTTDNEQF

V: TRBV7-2
D: TRBD1
CDR3: ASSLTGTGHEKLF

V: TRBV15
D: TRBD2
CDR3: ATSRDFGRVQETQY

V: TRBV4-1
D: TRBD2
CDR3: ASSHDAPGTSPDTQY

V: TRBV2
D: .
CDR3: ASSGEPDSFYGYT

V: TRBV12-3/TRBV12-4
D: .
CDR3: ASSRGGSGNQPQH

V: TRBV20-1
D: .
CDR3: SAAGQSYEQY

V: TRBV9
D: .
CDR3: ASSTRTFTYEQY

V: TRBV11-2
D: TRBD2
CDR3: ASQEREEGRTQY

V: TRBV10-3
D: TRBD1
CDR3: ATGGMDGYT

V: TRBV14
D: TRBD1
CDR3: ASSHIQGDTDTQY